The 15 T cell receptor beta chains below were found in one sample sequenced in a study of blood T cell repertoires in COVID-19. The data were produced by immunoSEQ multiplex PCR, yet TCRdb's version contains in-frame clones alone and is incomplete. This table holds under 350,000 clones, around 89% found once. Material: peripheral blood. The receptor source for this set is a man aged 35-49 years with acute or convalescent COVID-19.

The chain joins TRBV25-1 to TRBJ1-3; the D gene is possibly TRBD1 (5 bases). The ends were cut back, 1 base at V and 2 bases at J, with 9 bases in the middle. The germline V gene encodes CDR1 MGHDK and CDR2 SYGVNS. There are 15 residues in the CDR3. This CDR3 is CASSELGGTGNTIYF. In DNA form, the CDR3 reads TGTGCCAGCAGTGAATTGGGGGGGACTGGAAACACCATATATTTT.

The rearrangement links TRBV7-8 to TRBJ2-7, with a weak D call TRBD1 (5 bases). Looked up from germline, CDR1 is SGHVS and CDR2 is FQNEAQ. Trimming left V 6 bases short and J 5 bases short, with 17 bases between. The CDR3 sequence is 14 residues long. The CDR3 loop reads CASSRMGPIDEQYF. The CDR3 bases are TGTGCCAGCAGTCGGATGGGGCCCATCGACGAGCAGTACTTC. Full variable domain (outside the CDR3, taken from reference TRBV7-8 and TRBJ2-7): GAGVSQSPRYKVAKRGQDVALRCDPISGHVSLFWYQQALGQGPEFLTYFQNEAQLDKSGLPSDRFFAERPEGSVSTLKIQRTQQEDSAVYLCASSRMGPIDEQYFGPGTRLTVT.

The chain uses TRBV19 and TRBJ1-1, with D uncertain. This CDR3 region has 15 residues. V shed 0 bases and J shed 1 base, with 9 bases lying between them. The V gene's germline CDR1 is LNHDA and CDR2 SQIVND (reference sequence). CDR3 in amino acids: CASSIDRGRNTEAFF. In nucleotides, the CDR3 is TGTGCCAGTAGTATAGATAGAGGCAGGAACACTGAAGCTTTCTTT.

The chain links TRBV5-1 to TRBJ1-1; TRBD1 matches 7 bases. The V gene's germline CDR1 is SGHRS and CDR2 YFSETQ. J gave up 4 bases and V 4 bases, and 10 bases lay outside the gene matches. The CDR3 length is 15 residues. The CDR3 DNA is TGCGCCAGCAGCGTTGACAGGGCGGGTGGCACTGAAGCTTTCTTT. It specifies CASSVDRAGGTEAFF.

The rearrangement links TRBV19 to TRBJ2-7; 10 bases match TRBD1. This CDR3 comprises 15 residues. Germline V lookup: CDR1 LNHDA, CDR2 SQIVND (reference sequence). Trimming at V came to 5 bases and at J to 4 bases, leaving 8 bases not matched to a gene. The CDR3 nucleotides read TGTGCCAGTAGTGTTTCGGGACAGGGGCGATACGAGCAGTACTTC. It codes for CASSVSGQGRYEQYF.

V usage is TRBV6-2 or TRBV6-3 and J usage is TRBJ1-3; D remains ambiguous. There are 16 residues in the CDR3. The V and J ends lost 6 bases and 2 bases respectively, with 17 bases between them. Germline CDR1 reads MNHEY; CDR2 reads SVGEGT. CDR3 bases: TGTGCCAGCAGCCTAAGAAGAGGAGGTGCTGGAAACACCATATATTTT. This sequence encodes CASSLRRGGAGNTIYF.

This chain's CDR3 is CASSPDTGVPYEQYF. DNA of the CDR3: TGCGCCAGCAGCCCCGATACAGGGGTTCCCTACGAGCAGTACTTC. V gene TRBV4-1 combines with J gene TRBJ2-7; 7 nucleotides agree with TRBD1. The CDR3 consists of 15 residues. The germline gives CDR1 MGHRA, CDR2 YSYEKL. The V and J ends lost 4 bases and 2 bases, in that order; junction bases with no gene match: 8.

CDR3 loop: CASSLVGRGSGNQPQHF. CDR3 DNA sequence: TGTGCCAGCAGCTTAGTCGGGCGAGGGTCTGGCAATCAGCCCCAGCATTTT. The V call is TRBV7-9, the J call TRBJ1-5, with no clear D. The germline V and J ends were trimmed by 1 base and 2 bases, with 15 bases remaining between them. The CDR3 has 17 amino acids. Per the germline V gene, CDR1 is SEHNR and CDR2 is FQNEAQ (reference sequence).

The rearrangement joins TRBV6-5 to TRBJ2-2; perhaps TRBD1 as D (5 bases). Germline lookup yields CDR1 MNHEY and CDR2 SVGAGI. The CDR3 consists of 13 residues. V was trimmed by 7 bases and J by 5 bases, leaving 11 bases between them. The CDR3 coding sequence is TGTGCCAGCACCAAGGGGCCTACCGGGGAGCTGTTTTTT. This translates into CASTKGPTGELFF.

This chain connects TRBV7-8 to TRBJ2-1; 13 bases are shared with TRBD2. CDR3 length: 16 amino acids. Germline V gives CDR1 SGHVS, CDR2 FQNEAQ. The trim removed 4 bases at V and 4 bases at J, leaving 4 bases unmatched. The CDR3 protein is CASSSGGLAGYNEQFF. The CDR3 nucleotides read TGTGCCAGCAGCTCCGGGGGACTAGCGGGGTACAATGAGCAGTTCTTC.

The chain joins TRBV14 to TRBJ1-2, with 7 bases identical to TRBD1. The germline gives CDR1 SGHDN, CDR2 FVKESK. Trimming took 4 bases from V and 5 from J; bases not matched to a gene: 13. This CDR3 region has 16 residues. The CDR3 coding sequence is TGTGCCAGCAGCCCCCGGGGTGCCCCCAGGGGGTATGGCTACACCTTC. This sequence encodes CASSPRGAPRGYGYTF.

In its sample, this clone was seen a few times. The chain couples TRBV4-1 to TRBJ1-5; unclear D gene. The CDR3 consists of 15 residues. Per the germline V gene, CDR1 is MGHRA and CDR2 is YSYEKL. The ends were cut back, 0 bases at V and 3 bases at J, with 9 bases in the middle. CDR3 loop: CASSQEEWANQPQHF. CDR3 bases: TGCGCCAGCAGCCAAGAGGAATGGGCCAATCAGCCCCAGCATTTT.

The rearrangement joins TRBV11-1 to TRBJ1-1; D not resolved. The CDR3 loop spans 14 amino acids. The V gene lost 3 bases and the J gene lost 4 bases, with 12 bases spanning the gap. From germline, CDR1 is SGHAT and CDR2 FQDESV (reference sequence). CDR3 nucleotide sequence: TGTGCCAGCAGCTTTCGCAAGCCTGCCACTGAAGCTTTCTTT. Encoded protein: CASSFRKPATEAFF.

J is TRBJ2-7 and V is TRBV15; 7 nucleotides align to TRBD1. The CDR3 consists of 16 residues. V was pared by 0 bases and J by 5 bases, with 10 bases of the junction left unmatched. Germline CDR1 and CDR2: LNHNV and YYDKDF (reference sequence). CDR3 sequence reads: CATSRDRGQRVNEQYF. The CDR3 nucleotides are TGTGCCACCAGCAGAGATCGGGGACAGCGAGTAAACGAGCAGTACTTC.

DNA for the CDR3: TGTGCCAGTATAGCGGGATCGGTTCTCCCCCCCGGCGAAGCTTTCTTT. Protein product: CASIAGSVLPPGEAFF. The chain has TRBV19 and TRBJ1-1; D unresolved. The CDR3 consists of 16 residues. Germline V gene data show CDR1 as LNHDA and CDR2 as SQIVND (reference sequence). The ends were cut back, 7 bases at V and 8 bases at J, with 26 bases in the middle.